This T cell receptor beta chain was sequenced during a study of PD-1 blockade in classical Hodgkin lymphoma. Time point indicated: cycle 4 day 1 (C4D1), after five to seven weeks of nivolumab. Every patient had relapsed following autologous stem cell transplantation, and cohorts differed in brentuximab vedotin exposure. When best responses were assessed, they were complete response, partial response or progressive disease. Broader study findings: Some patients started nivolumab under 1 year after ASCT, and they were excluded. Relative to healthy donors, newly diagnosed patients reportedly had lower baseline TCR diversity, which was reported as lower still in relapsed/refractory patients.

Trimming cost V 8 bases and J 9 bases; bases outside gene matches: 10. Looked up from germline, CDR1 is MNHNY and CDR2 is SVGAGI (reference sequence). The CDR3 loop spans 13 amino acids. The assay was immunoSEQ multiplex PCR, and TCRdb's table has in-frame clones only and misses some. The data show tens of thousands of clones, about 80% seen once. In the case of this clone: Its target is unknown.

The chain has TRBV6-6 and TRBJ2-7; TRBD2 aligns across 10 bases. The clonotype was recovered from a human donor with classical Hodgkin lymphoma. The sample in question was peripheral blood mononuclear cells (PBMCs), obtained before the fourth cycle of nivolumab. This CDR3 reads CASAQLAGSGQYF. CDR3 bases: TGTGCCAGCGCCCAACTAGCGGGAAGCGGGCAGTACTTC.